A selection of T cell receptor beta chains follows, all from one sample in a study of blood T cell repertoires in COVID-19. Sequencing used immunoSEQ multiplex PCR; TCRdb keeps in-frame clones, though not all of them. Here the sample spans 230,000 or so clones, about nine tenths being singletons. The sample comprised PBMCs or T cells enriched from blood (not recorded which). These receptors were taken from a woman aged 25-40 years who had recovered from COVID-19. Both conserved end residues are part of each CDR3. Each record gives: V gene, clone size, D gene, J gene, CDR3 protein, CDR3 DNA. A D gene is named only where the DNA matches it firmly. Rows may omit the clone size; those that give it use once, few, many or a size class.

TRBV2	-	TRBD1	TRBJ1-1	CASSVDRVESEAFF	TGTGCCAGCAGTGTAGACAGGGTGGAATCTGAAGCTTTCTTT
TRBV21-1	-	-	TRBJ1-2	CASSILNHFYGYTF	TGTGCCAGCAGCATATTGAACCACTTCTATGGCTACACCTTC
TRBV4-3	-	TRBD1	TRBJ2-7	CASSQNRQGDNEQYF	TGCGCCAGCAGCCAAAATCGACAGGGAGACAACGAGCAGTACTTC
TRBV21-1	-	-	TRBJ1-4	CASSCLGARGEKLFF	TGTGCCAGCAGCTGTTTAGGGGCGCGAGGTGAAAAACTGTTTTTT
TRBV6-6	-	-	TRBJ2-7	CASSYSGGGHYEQYF	TGTGCCAGCAGTTACTCTGGCGGGGGACACTACGAGCAGTACTTC
TRBV4-2	-	TRBD1	TRBJ2-1	CASSQDAGGSYNEQFF	TGTGCCAGCAGCCAAGACGCAGGGGGCTCCTACAATGAGCAGTTCTTC
TRBV2	-	-	TRBJ2-3	CASSYSGVIQYF	TGTGCCAGCAGCTACTCAGGGGTGATTCAGTATTTT
TRBV6-5	-	-	TRBJ1-3	CASSRQPGNTIYF	TGTGCCAGCAGTCGACAGCCCGGAAACACCATATATTTT
TRBV5-4	-	-	TRBJ1-6	CASSSQGLRSPLHF	TGTGCCAGCAGCTCACAGGGCCTCCGTTCACCCCTCCACTTT
TRBV29-1	-	TRBD1	TRBJ2-1	CSGVTTGQGTYNEQFF	TGCAGCGGTGTCACGACGGGACAGGGCACCTACAATGAGCAGTTCTTC
TRBV3-1/TRBV3-2	-	-	TRBJ1-2	CASSQDRHRASYGYTF	TGTGCCAGCAGCCAAGATCGGCACAGGGCGAGTTATGGCTACACCTTC
TRBV4-2	-	-	TRBJ1-3	CASSPLLSGNTIYF	TGTGCCAGCAGCCCCTTACTCTCTGGAAACACCATATATTTT
TRBV4-1	few	TRBD2	TRBJ2-7	CASSQGLAGARRYEQYF	TGCGCCAGCAGCCAAGGACTAGCGGGGGCTCGTCGATACGAGCAGTACTTC
TRBV25-1	once	-	TRBJ2-2	CASSPSPNTGELFF	TGTGCCAGCAGTCCTTCCCCGAACACCGGGGAGCTGTTTTTT
TRBV14	once	TRBD1	TRBJ2-1	CASSQVPLLLGGSDNEQFF	TGTGCCAGCAGCCAAGTCCCTTTACTATTAGGGGGCAGTGACAATGAGCAGTTCTTC
TRBV19	-	TRBD1	TRBJ1-4	CASRRDRGYEKLFF	TGTGCCAGTAGAAGAGACAGGGGTTACGAAAAACTGTTTTTT
TRBV5-1	once	-	TRBJ2-3	CASSLVGPDTQYF	TGCGCCAGCAGCTTGGTGGGCCCAGATACGCAGTATTTT
TRBV27	-	-	TRBJ1-2	CASSLRGFGYGYTF	TGTGCCAGCAGTTTAAGGGGTTTTGGCTATGGCTACACCTTC
TRBV27	-	-	TRBJ1-5	CASSGDTQNQPQHF	TGTGCCAGCAGTGGGGACACCCAAAATCAGCCCCAGCATTTT
TRBV6-5	-	-	TRBJ1-2	CASSFAGNGYTF	TGTGCCAGCAGTTTTGCAGGGAATGGCTACACCTTC
TRBV24-1	-	-	TRBJ2-3	CATSDLQDSTDTQYF	TGTGCCACCAGTGATTTGCAGGACTCCACAGATACGCAGTATTTT
TRBV7-9	-	-	TRBJ1-3	CASSITGKNTIYF	TGTGCCAGCAGTATTACAGGGAAAAACACCATATATTTT
TRBV2	-	TRBD1	TRBJ1-5	CASMTGLLNQPQHF	TGTGCCAGCATGACAGGGCTTCTCAATCAGCCCCAGCATTTT
TRBV11-2	-	TRBD1	TRBJ1-2	CASSLSGTGGYGYTF	TGTGCCAGCAGCTTATCCGGGACAGGGGGCTATGGCTACACCTTC
TRBV5-8	few	-	TRBJ1-5	CASSLAKEGYSNQPQHF	TGTGCCAGCAGCTTGGCAAAGGAGGGATATAGCAATCAGCCCCAGCATTTT
TRBV20-1	-	TRBD1	TRBJ2-7	CSASEQGAYEQYF	TGCAGTGCGAGTGAACAGGGGGCGTACGAGCAGTACTTC
TRBV6-1	-	-	TRBJ1-4	CASSETRQVNEKLFF	TGTGCCAGCAGTGAGACTAGGCAGGTTAATGAAAAACTGTTTTTT
TRBV20-1	many	-	TRBJ1-1	CSAKSLEAFF	TGCAGTGCTAAATCCCTTGAAGCTTTCTTT
TRBV4-3	-	-	TRBJ1-6	CASSQDKGSYNSPLHF	TGCGCCAGCAGCCAAGATAAGGGGTCCTATAATTCACCCCTCCACTTT
TRBV7-2	-	TRBD2	TRBJ2-5	CASTEQLAGLETQYF	TGTGCCAGCACCGAACAACTAGCGGGGCTAGAGACCCAGTACTTC
TRBV14	-	TRBD1	TRBJ1-1	CASSHRQGVSTEAFF	TGTGCCAGCAGCCACCGACAGGGTGTATCAACTGAAGCTTTCTTT
TRBV18	once	TRBD1	TRBJ2-2	CASSPPTGRNTGELFF	TGTGCCAGCTCACCACCGACAGGGCGGAACACCGGGGAGCTGTTTTTT
TRBV21-1	-	-	TRBJ2-2	CASSARLAGVNTGELFF	TGTGCCAGCAGCGCAAGACTAGCGGGTGTGAACACCGGGGAGCTGTTTTTT
TRBV5-6	-	TRBD1	TRBJ1-4	CASSGSTGGSNEKLFF	TGTGCCAGCAGCGGATCGACAGGGGGCTCTAATGAAAAACTGTTTTTT
TRBV24-1	-	-	TRBJ2-2	CATSPRDTGELFF	TGTGCCACCAGCCCCAGGGACACCGGGGAGCTGTTTTTT
TRBV7-2	-	-	TRBJ1-1	CASSLARQREAFF	TGTGCCAGCAGCTTAGCTCGTCAGAGGGAAGCTTTCTTT
TRBV6-5	-	TRBD1	TRBJ2-7	CASSTGDNRYEQYF	TGTGCCAGCAGTACAGGGGATAATCGCTACGAGCAGTACTTC
TRBV27	once	TRBD1	TRBJ2-2	CASSSDRGWGTGELFF	TGTGCCAGCAGCTCAGACAGGGGGTGGGGTACCGGGGAGCTGTTTTTT